This record concerns one T cell receptor beta chain sequence. These data belong to a study of glioma-infiltrating T cells. Looking at the study overall: Presurgical dexamethasone in glioma patients lasted six or fewer days.

Amplification of TCR alpha and beta CDR3 regions from RNA used iRepertoire nested multiplex PCR. Tissue mRNA or PBMC total RNA, roughly 95-400 ng, went into one-step reverse transcription and amplification. From the multiplex PCR reads, TCRdb called clonotypes with MiXCR, one entry per CDR3 protein. The sample includes 300,000 to 450,000 distinct CDR3 sequences, 41% of them seen just once. From germline, CDR1 is MNHEY and CDR2 SMNVEV (reference sequence). The CDR3 totals 15 residues. V lost 7 bases to trimming and J lost 2 bases, with 15 bases between them. The clonotype comes from a human donor with low-grade glioma or glioblastoma, undergoing nonglioma brain surgery, or in good health (not recorded which). The J gene is TRBJ2-1, the V gene TRBV27; D possibly corresponds to TRBD1 (6 bases). The source material was glioma tissue, nonneoplastic brain tissue, or PBMCs (not recorded which). CDR3 coding DNA: TGTGCCAGCAAGGGATGGGGGACAACCTACAATGAGCAGTTCTTC. Translating gives CASKGWGTTYNEQFF.